This T cell receptor (beta chain) was sequenced during a study of human T cells and chemical hapten exposure. Notes on the study in general: Alopecia affecting every donor means their immune response may not match healthy people's. Large CDR3 similarity clusters arose significantly more often from expanded TCRs than from controls. High-frequency TCRs, those above 1 in 1000, stayed the same after DPC sensitization.

A remark on this clonotype: Its specificity is not known.

Per germline, CDR1 SEHNR and CDR2 FQNEAQ (reference sequence). This CDR3 comprises 14 residues. V gave up 3 bases and J gave up 6 bases, with 15 bases separating them. As to time point: pre-sensitization, week 0. The sample's treatment: therapeutic diphenylcyclopropenone sensitization with weekly scalp DPC. Library preparation tagged each individual cDNA molecule with a unique molecular identifier. TCRdb processed the RACE reads anew with MiXCR; each CDR3 protein has one entry. The table lists 95,000 to 150,000 distinct CDR3 sequences, 13% of them singletons. The sequencing here drew on whole blood, taken in connection with sensitization to the hapten diphenylcyclopropenone (DPC). This clonotype originated in a woman aged 18-30 years with alopecia areata. Some clones in this sample may be carry-over from other donors' samples. V usage is TRBV7-9 and J usage is TRBJ2-7; no reliable D call. CDR3 sequence reads: CASSFSRMVGEQYF. DNA of the CDR3: TGTGCCAGCAGCTTTAGTCGAATGGTGGGCGAGCAGTACTTC.